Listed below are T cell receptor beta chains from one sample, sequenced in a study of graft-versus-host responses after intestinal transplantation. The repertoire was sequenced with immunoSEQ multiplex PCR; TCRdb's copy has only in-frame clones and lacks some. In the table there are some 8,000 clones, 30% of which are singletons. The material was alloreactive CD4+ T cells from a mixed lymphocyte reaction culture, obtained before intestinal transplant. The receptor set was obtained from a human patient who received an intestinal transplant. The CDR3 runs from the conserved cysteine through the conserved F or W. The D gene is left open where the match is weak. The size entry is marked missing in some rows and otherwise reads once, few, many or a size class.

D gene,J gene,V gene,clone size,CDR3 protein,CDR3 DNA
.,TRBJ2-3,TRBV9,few,CASSVATGVPRRTDTQYF,TGTGCCAGCAGCGTAGCTACTGGAGTCCCCCGGAGGACAGATACGCAGTATTTT
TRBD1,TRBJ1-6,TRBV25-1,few,CASSEYKGANSPLHF,TGTGCCAGCAGTGAATATAAGGGGGCGAATTCACCCCTCCACTTT
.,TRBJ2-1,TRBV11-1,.,CASSAQGWNEQFF,TGTGCCAGCAGCGCCCAGGGGTGGAATGAGCAGTTCTTC
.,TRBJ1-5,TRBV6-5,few,CASSATDLEPQHF,TGTGCCAGCAGTGCGACAGACCTAGAGCCCCAGCATTTT
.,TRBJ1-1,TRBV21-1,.,CASSKGGQGGAEAFF,TGTGCCAGCAGCAAAGGGGGACAGGGGGGAGCTGAAGCTTTCTTT
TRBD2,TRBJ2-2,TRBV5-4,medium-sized,CASSVSSGGATGELFF,TGTGCCAGCAGCGTCTCTAGCGGGGGGGCCACCGGGGAGCTGTTTTTT
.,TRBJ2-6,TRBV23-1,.,CASSQSSLSGANVLTF,TGCGCCAGCAGTCAATCGAGTTTATCTGGGGCCAACGTCCTGACTTTC
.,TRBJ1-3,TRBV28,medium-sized,CASSGVRNTIYF,TGTGCCAGCAGCGGGGTTCGAAACACCATATATTTT
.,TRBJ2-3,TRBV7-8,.,CASSFRTGSTDTQYF,TGTGCCAGCAGCTTTAGAACAGGGAGCACAGATACGCAGTATTTT
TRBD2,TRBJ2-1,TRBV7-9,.,CASSLAGEHNEQFF,TGTGCCAGCAGCCTAGCGGGAGAGCACAATGAGCAGTTCTTC
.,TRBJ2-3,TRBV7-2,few,CASSLESARTDTQYF,TGTGCCAGCAGCTTGGAAAGCGCCCGCACAGATACGCAGTATTTT
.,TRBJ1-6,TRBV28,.,CASSLFGGSYNSPLHF,TGTGCCAGCAGTTTATTCGGGGGCTCCTATAATTCACCCCTCCACTTT
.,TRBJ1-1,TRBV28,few,CASTLSVGNTEAFF,TGTGCCAGCACCTTGAGCGTGGGTAACACTGAAGCTTTCTTT
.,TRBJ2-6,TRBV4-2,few,CASSRVGGGSTGANVLTF,TGTGCCAGCAGCCGGGTCGGAGGAGGGTCAACTGGGGCCAACGTCCTGACTTTC
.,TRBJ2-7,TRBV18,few,CASSPLDLATEQYF,TGTGCCAGCTCACCGCTCGATCTAGCAACCGAGCAGTACTTC
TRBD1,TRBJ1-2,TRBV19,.,CASKRRGRQGPENYGYTF,TGTGCCAGCAAAAGGCGAGGGAGACAGGGTCCGGAAAACTATGGCTACACCTTC
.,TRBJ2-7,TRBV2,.,CASSDAVRYEQYF,TGTGCCAGCAGTGATGCAGTCCGCTACGAGCAGTACTTC
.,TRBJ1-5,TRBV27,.,CASSSLGGILINQPQHF,TGTGCCAGCTCCAGCTTAGGGGGAATACTTATCAATCAGCCCCAGCATTTT
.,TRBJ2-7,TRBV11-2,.,CASSLSVHEQYF,TGTGCCAGCAGCTTATCCGTCCACGAGCAGTACTTC
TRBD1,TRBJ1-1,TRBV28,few,CASIYNTGGLVAFF,TGTGCCAGCATCTACAATACAGGGGGCCTAGTAGCTTTCTTT
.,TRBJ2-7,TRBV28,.,CASSFIRWGTEQYF,TGTGCCAGCAGTTTTATCAGGTGGGGGACAGAGCAGTACTTC
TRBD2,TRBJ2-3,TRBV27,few,CASSLGLAGGLSTDTQYF,TGTGCCAGCAGTTTAGGGCTAGCGGGAGGACTGAGCACAGATACGCAGTATTTT
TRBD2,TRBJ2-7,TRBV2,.,CASRTTGRGQYF,TGTGCCAGCAGGACAACGGGGAGGGGGCAGTACTTC
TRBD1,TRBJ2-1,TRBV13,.,CASSPRGQGIIYNEQFF,TGTGCCAGCAGCCCCCGGGGACAGGGGATTATCTACAATGAGCAGTTCTTC
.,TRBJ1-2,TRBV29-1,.,CSVVGGGNYGYTF,TGCAGCGTTGTTGGGGGGGGGAACTATGGCTACACCTTC
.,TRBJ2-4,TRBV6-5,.,CASSFSAAKNIQYF,TGTGCCAGCAGTTTCTCGGCAGCCAAAAACATTCAGTACTTC
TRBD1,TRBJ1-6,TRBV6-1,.,CASSEARADRVIQSPLHF,TGTGCCAGCAGTGAAGCGCGAGCGGACAGGGTTATTCAGTCACCCCTCCACTTT
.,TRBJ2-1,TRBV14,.,CASSPRLQIYNEQFF,TGTGCCAGCAGCCCCCGACTCCAGATCTACAATGAGCAGTTCTTC
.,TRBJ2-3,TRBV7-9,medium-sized,CASATGITDTQYF,TGTGCCAGCGCAACAGGGATCACAGATACGCAGTATTTT
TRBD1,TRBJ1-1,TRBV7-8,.,CASGQGSHTEAFF,TGTGCCAGCGGACAGGGGTCGCACACTGAAGCTTTCTTT
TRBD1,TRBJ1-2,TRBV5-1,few,CASSYLDRVNGYTF,TGCGCCAGCAGCTACCTGGACAGGGTCAATGGCTACACCTTC
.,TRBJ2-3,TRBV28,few,CASRDLGGPSTDTQYF,TGTGCCAGCAGGGACCTCGGGGGGCCCAGCACAGATACGCAGTATTTT
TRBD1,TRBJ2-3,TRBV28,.,CASSPQGQGTDTQYF,TGTGCCAGCAGTCCACAAGGACAGGGGACAGATACGCAGTATTTT
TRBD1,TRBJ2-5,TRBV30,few,CAWGQGGKTQYF,TGTGCCTGGGGACAGGGGGGAAAGACCCAGTACTTC
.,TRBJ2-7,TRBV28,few,CASSLSTVYEQYF,TGTGCCAGCAGTTTATCGACAGTCTACGAGCAGTACTTC
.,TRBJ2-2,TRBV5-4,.,CASGVGATNTGELFF,TGTGCCAGTGGGGTAGGGGCAACCAACACCGGGGAGCTGTTTTTT
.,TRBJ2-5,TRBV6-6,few,CASTRAGMGETQYF,TGTGCCAGCACGCGGGCCGGGATGGGAGAGACCCAGTACTTC
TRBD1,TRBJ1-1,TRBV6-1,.,CASSVVRGDTEAFF,TGTGCCAGCAGTGTTGTCAGGGGGGACACTGAAGCTTTCTTT
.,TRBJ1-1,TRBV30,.,CAWRGRNTEAFF,TGTGCCTGGAGGGGGAGGAACACTGAAGCTTTCTTT
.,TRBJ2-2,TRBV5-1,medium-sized,CASSSGLDTGELFF,TGCGCCAGCAGCTCCGGACTCGACACCGGGGAGCTGTTTTTT
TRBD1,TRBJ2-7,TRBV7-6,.,CASSSGQGIEQYF,TGTGCCAGCAGCTCCGGACAGGGCATTGAGCAGTACTTC
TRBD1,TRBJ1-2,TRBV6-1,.,CASSVSAGGGYTF,TGTGCCAGCAGTGTCTCGGCAGGGGGTGGCTACACCTTC
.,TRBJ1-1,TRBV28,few,CASSFMWTSAFF,TGTGCCAGCAGTTTCATGTGGACAAGTGCTTTCTTT
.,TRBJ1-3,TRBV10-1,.,CASSESRTPSGNTIYF,TGCGCCAGCAGTGAGTCTCGGACACCCTCTGGAAACACCATATATTTT
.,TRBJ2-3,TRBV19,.,CASSIGAGTDTQYF,TGTGCCAGTAGTATAGGTGCGGGCACAGATACGCAGTATTTT
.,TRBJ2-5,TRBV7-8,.,CASSLGGRETQYF,TGTGCCAGCAGCTTAGGGGGGCGGGAGACCCAGTACTTC
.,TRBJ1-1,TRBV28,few,CASLSQGIEAFF,TGTGCCAGCCTATCCCAGGGGATTGAAGCTTTCTTT
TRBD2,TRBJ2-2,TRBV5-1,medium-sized,CASSLAGGGYTGELFF,TGCGCCAGCAGCTTGGCCGGCGGGGGGTACACCGGGGAGCTGTTTTTT
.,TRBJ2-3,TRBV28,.,CASSSTDTQYF,TGTGCCAGCAGTTCGACAGATACGCAGTATTTT
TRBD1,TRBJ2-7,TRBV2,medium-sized,CASRQGFDYEQYF,TGTGCCAGCAGACAGGGGTTCGACTACGAGCAGTACTTC
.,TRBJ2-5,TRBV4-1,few,CASSKRLGETQYF,TGCGCCAGCAGCAAAAGACTCGGGGAGACCCAGTACTTC
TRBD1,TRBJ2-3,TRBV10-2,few,CASRLQGPTDTQYF,TGCGCCAGCAGGCTACAGGGGCCTACAGATACGCAGTATTTT
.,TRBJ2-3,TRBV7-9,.,CASSLDSPDTQYF,TGTGCCAGCAGCTTGGACAGCCCAGATACGCAGTATTTT